The 3 T cell receptor beta chains in this list originate from one sample, sequenced in a study of blood T cell repertoires in COVID-19. Produced via immunoSEQ multiplex PCR; TCRdb's table is partial and in-frame only. This table holds 350,000 to 550,000 clones, 80% to 90% found once. The sample taken for sequencing was PBMCs or T cells enriched from blood (not recorded which). These receptors all come from a man aged 25-45 years who had recovered from COVID-19.

The genes are TRBV27 and TRBJ2-1, with D possibly matching TRBD2 (7 bases). V shed 9 bases and J shed 9 bases, with 24 bases lying between them. CDR1 is MNHEY and CDR2 is SMNVEV in the germline V gene (reference sequence). The CDR3 length is 15 residues. The CDR3 DNA sequence: TGTGCCAGTACACTAGGGGGAGGGACCGCGCCTGAGCAGTTCTTC. Encoded protein: CASTLGGGTAPEQFF.

V usage is TRBV19 and J usage is TRBJ2-1; TRBD2 matches at 13 bases. The CDR3 contains 17 residues. In germline, CDR1 is LNHDA, CDR2 SQIVND (reference sequence). The V gene end was trimmed by 5 bases and the J gene end by 10 bases; junction bases not matched to a gene: 14. CDR3 DNA sequence: TGTGCCAGTAGTCGGGACAAAACTAGCGGGAGGGCCGGGGAGCAGTTCTTC. Amino acids: CASSRDKTSGRAGEQFF.

V and J are TRBV13 and TRBJ2-1; no clear D gene. V gave up 6 bases and J gave up 7 bases, with 7 bases separating them. The CDR3 has 11 amino acids. Germline assignment: CDR1 PRHDT and CDR2 FYEKMQ (reference sequence). The CDR3 bases are TGTGCCAGCAGGTTGAGTAATGAGCAGTTCTTC. Its translation: CASRLSNEQFF.